Reported below is one T cell receptor (beta chain). Its specificity is unknown. These data originate in a study of tumor-infiltrating lymphocytes in localized non-small cell lung cancer. The wider study: Resected tumor was paired with non-adjacent uninvolved lung from the same patient.

The study, taken as a whole, reports: Not all patients were TCR sequenced, owing to tissue quantity.

This CDR3 region has 12 residues. The germline V gene has CDR1 KGHSH and CDR2 LQKENI. Trimming shortened V by 6 bases and J by 0 bases, and 6 bases separated the two germline ends. Assay: immunoSEQ multiplex PCR; the TCRdb copy retains only in-frame clones and omits some. Among 15,000 to 20,000 clones listed, around 82% were seen once. The J gene is TRBJ2-7, the V gene TRBV18; D gene unclear. The receptor was isolated from a human donor with non-small cell lung cancer. Input material: uninvolved lung tissue not adjacent to the tumor. The CDR3 nucleotides read TGTGCCAGCTCGGAGAGCTCCTACGAGCAGTACTTC. Translating gives CASSESSYEQYF.